The sequence of this T cell receptor beta chain was determined in a study of T-cell memory formation after mild COVID-19. Study conclusions and caveats: That cross-reactive memory joined was suggested by some responding clones appearing in pre-infection memory. Researchers report contracting CD4+ clones mostly in CM and EM, with CD8+ clones in EMRA. Clones shrinking from day 15 to 85 showed even CD4/CD8 mixes; later expanders tilted CD4+. Second-wave clones that peaked on day 37 lacked confirmed SARS-CoV-2 specificity.

The trim removed 1 base at V and 0 bases at J, leaving 3 bases unmatched. Germline V gives CDR1 SGHTA, CDR2 FQGNSA. CDR3 length equals 15 residues. In TCRdb, the 5' RACE reads were re-called with MiXCR into one record per CDR3 protein. The sample lists about 350,000 distinct CDR3 sequences; roughly an eighth were seen once. This clonotype has just a few counts. What it recognizes is unknown. This sequence joins TRBV7-2 and TRBJ2-7, with TRBD1 identical over 7 bases. The sequence derives from a man between 18 and 35 years old who had mild COVID-19 (a few samples of this study predate the infection). Cell type and time point are not known. Sample: PBMCs or a T cell subset sorted from them (not recorded which). The CDR3 region is CASSLGWTGSYEQYF. Here the CDR3 DNA reads TGTGCCAGCAGCTTAGGCTGGACAGGCTCCTACGAGCAGTACTTC. The entire variable domain, with the rest obtained from reference TRBV7-2 and TRBJ2-7, is as follows: GAGVSQSPSNKVTEKGKDVELRCDPISGHTALYWYRQSLGQGLEFLIYFQGNSAPDKSGLPSDRFSAERTGGSVSTLTIQRTQQEDSAVYLCASSLGWTGSYEQYFGPGTRLTVT.